This is a list of T cell receptor beta chains from one sample in a study of T cells in Graves' hyperthyroidism and ophthalmopathy. TCRdb re-analysed the multiplex PCR reads in MiXCR, keeping a single row per CDR3 protein. Of 250,000 or so distinct CDR3 sequences in the sample, roughly 15% were seen once. Sequenced input: blood. The receptor set was obtained from a woman in her forties with Graves' hyperthyroidism that later progressed to Graves' ophthalmopathy. The CDR3 runs from the conserved cysteine through the conserved F or W. Fields, in order: V gene, clone size, J gene, D gene, CDR3 DNA, CDR3 protein. The D gene is left open where the match is weak. Part of the rows lack a size; the others show once, few, many or a class for expanded clones.

V: TRBV18; size: many; J: TRBJ2-1; D: NA; DNA: TGTGCCAGCTCACCGACGACTCAAAATGAGCAGTTCTTC; CDR3: CASSPTTQNEQFF
V: TRBV7-9; size: NA; J: TRBJ2-1; D: TRBD2; DNA: TGTGCCAGCAGCTTAGTTGTAGCGGGAGTCTACAATGAGCAGTTCTTC; CDR3: CASSLVVAGVYNEQFF
V: TRBV15; size: many; J: TRBJ2-5; D: NA; DNA: TGTGCCACCAGCGCTCCCAGGAGAAGCATTGAGACCCAGTACTTC; CDR3: CATSAPRRSIETQYF
V: TRBV19; size: many; J: TRBJ2-2; D: TRBD2; DNA: TGTGCCAGTAGTATTACTAGCGGGAGGACCGGGGAGCTGTTTTTT; CDR3: CASSITSGRTGELFF
V: TRBV7-9; size: few; J: TRBJ1-1; D: NA; DNA: TGTGCCAGCAGCTCGCAGGGATGGACTGAAGCTTTCTTT; CDR3: CASSSQGWTEAFF
V: TRBV5-1; size: many; J: TRBJ1-1; D: NA; DNA: TGCGCCAGCAGCCCATCGTGGGGACCGTACACTGAAGCTTTCTTT; CDR3: CASSPSWGPYTEAFF
V: TRBV28; size: few; J: TRBJ2-7; D: NA; DNA: TGTGCCAGCAGTTACCCCTACAGGGTACACTACGAGCAGTACTTC; CDR3: CASSYPYRVHYEQYF
V: TRBV2; size: many; J: TRBJ1-1; D: TRBD1; DNA: TGTGCCAGCTTTCGGACAGGCTCTGAAGCTTTCTTT; CDR3: CASFRTGSEAFF
V: TRBV12-3/TRBV12-4; size: NA; J: TRBJ1-1; D: NA; DNA: TGTGCCAGCAGTTTTCTCCCAGCGAACACTGAAGCTTTCTTT; CDR3: CASSFLPANTEAFF
V: TRBV6-6; size: NA; J: TRBJ2-7; D: TRBD1; DNA: TGTGCCAGCAGTTACAGGGGACAGGGTCCGAGTGACGAGCAGTACTTC; CDR3: CASSYRGQGPSDEQYF
V: TRBV7-9; size: NA; J: TRBJ2-7; D: NA; DNA: TGTGCCAACAGCGTCCCGGCGGCTTCGGCCGGGCAGTACTTC; CDR3: CANSVPAASAGQYF
V: TRBV10-2; size: many; J: TRBJ1-1; D: NA; DNA: TGCGCCAGCAGTAAGCGGTCTGGTGGGACTGAAGCTTTCTTT; CDR3: CASSKRSGGTEAFF
V: TRBV6-1; size: many; J: TRBJ2-4; D: TRBD2; DNA: TGTGCCAGCAGCAAGGGGCGGGAGGGCCCCGACATTCAGTACTTC; CDR3: CASSKGREGPDIQYF
V: TRBV6-5; size: few; J: TRBJ2-3; D: TRBD2; DNA: TGTGCCAGCAGTTACGTAGCGGGGCACACAGATACGCAGTATTTT; CDR3: CASSYVAGHTDTQYF
V: TRBV27; size: few; J: TRBJ2-5; D: NA; DNA: TGTGCCAGCAGTCAAGGGGGGGGGCTGGGTCAGTACTTC; CDR3: CASSQGGGLGQYF
V: TRBV24-1; size: many; J: TRBJ2-1; D: TRBD2; DNA: TGTGCCACCAGTTCTGGAAGCGGGAGAAATTTCTACAATGAGCAGTTCTTC; CDR3: CATSSGSGRNFYNEQFF
V: TRBV2; size: NA; J: TRBJ2-5; D: NA; DNA: TGTGCCAGCAGTAACATCGGAACCCAGTACTTC; CDR3: CASSNIGTQYF
V: TRBV2; size: many; J: TRBJ1-2; D: TRBD1; DNA: TGTGCCACCTCGAAGACAGGGGGTGGCTACACCTTC; CDR3: CATSKTGGGYTF
V: TRBV6-1; size: few; J: TRBJ1-2; D: NA; DNA: TGTGCCAGCATCGGACAGTTGGTAGGCTACACCTTC; CDR3: CASIGQLVGYTF
V: TRBV14; size: many; J: TRBJ2-3; D: NA; DNA: TGTGCCAGCAGCCAAGTAGGTGGGGACACAGATACGCAGTATTTT; CDR3: CASSQVGGDTDTQYF
V: TRBV12-3/TRBV12-4; size: many; J: TRBJ1-1; D: TRBD1; DNA: TGTGCCAGCAGTTCAGGGACAGGCGGGACTGAAGCTTTCTTT; CDR3: CASSSGTGGTEAFF
V: TRBV12-5; size: many; J: TRBJ2-3; D: TRBD1; DNA: TGTGCTAGTGGTTTTCCCTATGACAGGGAACGGACAGATACGCAGTATTTT; CDR3: CASGFPYDRERTDTQYF
V: TRBV4-1; size: NA; J: TRBJ2-3; D: TRBD1; DNA: TGCGCCAGCAGCCAAGAACGGGACAGGGTATGGACGCAGTATTTT; CDR3: CASSQERDRVWTQYF
V: TRBV10-3; size: many; J: TRBJ1-6; D: NA; DNA: TGTGCCATCAGTGAGATTGGTAATTCACCCCTCCACTTT; CDR3: CAISEIGNSPLHF